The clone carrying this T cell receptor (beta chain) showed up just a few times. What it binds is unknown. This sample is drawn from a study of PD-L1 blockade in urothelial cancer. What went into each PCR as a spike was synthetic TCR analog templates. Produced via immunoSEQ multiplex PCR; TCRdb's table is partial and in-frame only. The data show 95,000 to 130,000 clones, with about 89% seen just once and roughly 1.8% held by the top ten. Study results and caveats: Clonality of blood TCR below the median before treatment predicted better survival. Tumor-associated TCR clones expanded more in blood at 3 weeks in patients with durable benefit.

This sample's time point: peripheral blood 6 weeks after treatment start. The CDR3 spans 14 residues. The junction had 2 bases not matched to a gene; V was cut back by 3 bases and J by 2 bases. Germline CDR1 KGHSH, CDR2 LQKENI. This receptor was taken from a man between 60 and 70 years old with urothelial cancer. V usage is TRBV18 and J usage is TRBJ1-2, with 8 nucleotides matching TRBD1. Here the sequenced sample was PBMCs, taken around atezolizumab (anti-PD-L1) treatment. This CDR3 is CASSPRTGNYGYTF. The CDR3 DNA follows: TGTGCCAGCTCACCTCGGACAGGGAACTATGGCTACACCTTC.